The sequence of this TCR beta chain was determined in a study of post-analysis software for immune sequencing data. At the level of the study: Included among the disease courses, which were recorded for the cohort, were relapsing-remitting, secondary progressive and progressive-relapsing multiple sclerosis. Study observations and caveats: Patients used several TRBV segments, including TRBV5-6, TRBV5-1 and TRBV20-1, more often than controls.

J gave up 8 bases and V 1 base, and 5 bases lay outside the gene matches. This CDR3 is 14 amino acids long. Germline CDR1 reads SGHRS; CDR2 reads YFSETQ. This clonotype came up a few times. The antigen is not known. The library was made from cDNA and included unique molecular identifiers. Each CDR3 protein gets one entry after TCRdb re-called the PCR reads with MiXCR. The table lists 800,000 to 950,000 distinct CDR3 sequences, about 57% of them singletons. This clonotype was obtained from a girl aged 5 to 17 with multiple sclerosis. Sequenced input: blood. V gene TRBV5-1 combines with J gene TRBJ2-1; 8 positions match TRBD1. DNA of the CDR3: TGCGCCAGCAGCTTGAGGGCAGGGGGCGATGAGCAGTTCTTC. Protein product: CASSLRAGGDEQFF.